These 23 T cell receptor beta chains originate from one sample sequenced in a study of T cell repertoires in cytomegalovirus infection. TCRdb fed the reads into MiXCR, producing one record per CDR3 protein. This table has 450,000 to 550,000 distinct CDR3 sequences, 16% appearing once. The sample taken for sequencing was CD8+ T cells from PBMCs. All receptors come from a human donor in good health (CMV status not recorded). Some clones in this sample may be carry-over from other donors' samples.

The chain employs TRBV27 and TRBJ1-2, with D perhaps TRBD1 (5 bases). Trimming left V 5 bases short and J 13 bases short, with 20 bases between. The CDR3 loop spans 13 amino acids. Germline lookup yields CDR1 MNHEY and CDR2 SMNVEV (reference sequence). CDR3 bases: TGTGCCAGCAGTCAGACAGAATCCTATGGCGCCACCTTC. Residues: CASSQTESYGATF.

This clonotype has at least ten counts. This rearrangement joins TRBV27 to TRBJ2-7; D is undetermined. The CDR3 has 12 residues. V shed 5 bases and J shed 0 bases, with 5 bases lying between them. Germline V CDR1 and CDR2: MNHEY, SMNVEV (reference sequence). For the CDR3, the DNA is TGTGCCAGCAGTAAAAACTCCTACGAGCAGTACTTC. Its protein is CASSKNSYEQYF.

Of note for this clonotype: Being one base from a much bigger clone, this may be a read error. This chain links TRBV7-9 with TRBJ2-4; 7 bases map to TRBD2. Germline values: CDR1 SEHNR, CDR2 FQNEAQ (reference sequence). This CDR3 spans 15 amino acids. CDR3 DNA: TGTGCCACCAGCGCTTATGGGGGGGTCAAAAACATTCAGTACTTC. Protein sequence: CATSAYGGVKNIQYF.

This clonotype was seen more than once but under ten times. This sequence joins TRBV18 and TRBJ2-3, with no clear D. Germline V gene lookup returns CDR1 KGHSH and CDR2 LQKENI. The CDR3 has 14 residues. V shed 3 bases and J shed 2 bases, with 9 bases lying between them. The chain's CDR3 is CASSPAPITDTQYF. The DNA for the CDR3 is TGTGCCAGCTCACCGGCGCCTATCACAGATACGCAGTATTTT.

This clonotype showed up many times. Sequence at one end of the junction differs from germline and may be a read error. This chain's CDR3 is CASSLELAGGQVEQFF. The DNA of the CDR3 is TGTGCTAGCAGCTTAGAACTAGCGGGAGGGCAAGTTGAGCAGTTCTTC. V usage is TRBV7-7 and J usage is TRBJ2-1, with 13 bases matching TRBD2. The CDR3 loop spans 16 amino acids. Germline CDR1 and CDR2: SSHAT and FNYEAQ (reference sequence).

There are many counts of this clonotype. The gene calls are TRBV7-9 and TRBJ2-5; D perhaps matches TRBD1 (5 bases). Germline-derived CDR1 and CDR2 are SEHNR and FQNEAQ (reference sequence). V was clipped by 3 bases and J by 1 base, with 15 bases between them. The CDR3 is 16 residues long. CDR3 sequence: CASSFWDGAGQETQYF. CDR3 DNA sequence: TGTGCCAGCAGCTTTTGGGATGGGGCAGGCCAAGAGACCCAGTACTTC.

This clonotype was counted between two and nine times. J is TRBJ1-2 and V is TRBV19, with D hard to call. Trimming removed 4 bases at V and 2 bases at J, with 14 bases between. Germline CDR1 and CDR2: LNHDA and SQIVND (reference sequence). CDR3 length equals 15 residues. The chain's CDR3 is CASSRYGELNYGYTF. In DNA form, the CDR3 reads TGTGCCAGTAGTAGGTACGGCGAGCTGAACTATGGCTACACCTTC. The full variable domain, its missing parts supplied by reference TRBV19 and TRBJ1-2, is DGGITQSPKYLFRKEGQNVTLSCEQNLNHDAMYWYRQDPGQGLRLIYYSQIVNDFQKGDIAEGYSVSREKKESFPLTVTSAQKNPTAFYLCASSRYGELNYGYTFGSGTRLTVV.

This clonotype has a count of ten or more. The rearrangement uses TRBV27 and TRBJ1-5; no firm D call. V lost 2 bases to trimming and J lost 2 bases, with 7 bases between them. The CDR3 is 14 amino acids. CDR1 is MNHEY and CDR2 is SMNVEV in the germline V gene (reference sequence). Here the CDR3 DNA reads TGTGCCAGCAGTTTAGCGCTGGGCAATCAGCCCCAGCATTTT. Protein product: CASSLALGNQPQHF.

This clonotype was counted ten times or more. For the CDR3, the DNA is TGTGCCAGCAGTTTACTTGCTGGGAATCAGCCCCAGCATTTT. It yields the protein CASSLLAGNQPQHF. V is TRBV28 and J is TRBJ1-5; D not certain. Trimming removed 2 bases at V and 4 bases at J, with 9 bases between. Germline V lookup: CDR1 MDHEN, CDR2 SYDVKM. The CDR3 sequence is 14 residues long.

This clonotype was detected ten times or more. The chain has TRBV6-1 and TRBJ1-5; 8 nucleotides match TRBD1. This CDR3 contains 14 residues. Trimming took 4 bases from V and 6 from J; bases not matched to a gene: 5. In germline, CDR1 is MNHNS, CDR2 SASEGT. The CDR3 reads CASSVRGPGQPQHF. CDR3 bases: TGTGCCAGCAGTGTCAGGGGGCCGGGTCAGCCCCAGCATTTT.

As to this clonotype: A read error may explain this, as a much larger clone is one base away. The chain couples TRBV7-9 to TRBJ2-7; TRBD1 agrees at 7 bases. Germline-derived CDR1 and CDR2 are SEHNR and FQNEAQ (reference sequence). The CDR3 loop spans 17 amino acids. The CDR3 region is CASSLGTTGTESYELYF. CDR3 sequence (DNA): TGTGCCAGCAGCTTAGGGACAACCGGGACAGAGTCCTACGAGCTGTACTTC.

This clonotype showed up many times. The chain uses TRBV7-9 and TRBJ2-1, with 12 bases aligning to TRBD2. The germline CDR1 and CDR2 sequences are SEHNR and FQNEAQ (reference sequence). There are 16 residues in the CDR3. Trimming cost V 4 bases and J 7 bases; bases outside gene matches: 8. CDR3 nucleotide sequence: TGTGCCAGCAGCTCTAGACTAGCGGGAGCGGGGAATGAGCAGTTCTTC. As protein: CASSSRLAGAGNEQFF.

This clonotype was seen ten or more times. The chain couples TRBV12-3 or TRBV12-4 to TRBJ1-5; D might be TRBD1 (5 bases). Between the trimmed V and J ends, which lost 6 bases and 4 bases, there was a span of 16 bases. CDR3 length: 15 amino acids. CDR3 loop: CASRPSRGANQPQHF. CDR3 bases: TGTGCCAGCAGACCCAGCCGCGGGGCAAATCAGCCCCAGCATTTT.

The chain has TRBV12-3 or TRBV12-4 and TRBJ1-2; D is unclear. The length of the CDR3 is 12 residues. V lost 3 bases to trimming and J lost 7 bases, with 9 bases between them. The CDR3 sequence is CASSLAGPGYTF. DNA of the CDR3: TGTGCCAGCAGTTTGGCCGGGCCTGGCTACACCTTC.

The table lists this clonotype with a few counts. The chain carries TRBV5-5 and TRBJ2-2; D perhaps matches TRBD2 (5 bases). The length of the CDR3 is 16 residues. Germline loops: CDR1 SGHKS, CDR2 YYEKEE (reference sequence). Trimming removed 1 base from V and 2 bases from J, with 12 bases in between. As DNA, the CDR3 is TGTGCCAGCAGCTTGTGGTGGGAGTCAAACACCGGGGAGCTGTTTTTT. Its translation is CASSLWWESNTGELFF.

This clonotype occurred many times. The V call is TRBV7-8, the J call TRBJ2-7, with 12 bases identical to TRBD1. Germline CDR1 and CDR2: SGHVS and FQNEAQ. Unmatched junction bases numbered 6, after V lost 1 base and J lost 2 bases. This CDR3 spans 17 amino acids. The chain's CDR3 is CASSLGDRGQFAYEQYF. The CDR3 DNA reads as TGTGCCAGCAGCTTAGGGGACAGGGGGCAATTTGCCTACGAGCAGTACTTC.

CDR3 loop: CASSWPLSGGSYNEQFF. DNA for the CDR3: TGCGCCAGCAGCTGGCCGTTGTCAGGTGGCTCCTACAATGAGCAGTTCTTC. The chain uses TRBV5-1 and TRBJ2-1; D is unclear. This CDR3 comprises 17 residues. CDR1 and CDR2 (germline): SGHRS, YFSETQ. The V gene lost 3 bases and the J gene lost 0 bases, with 16 bases spanning the gap. The whole variable domain, filled in from reference TRBV5-1 and TRBJ2-1, reads KAGVTQTPRYLIKTRGQQVTLSCSPISGHRSVSWYQQTPGQGLQFLFEYFSETQRNKGNFPGRFSGRQFSNSRSEMNVSTLELGDSALYLCASSWPLSGGSYNEQFFGPGTRLTVL.

Remarks on this clonotype: A read error may be the cause here, since a much bigger clone is one base away. The chain has TRBV11-2 and TRBJ1-1, with D uncertain. The CDR3 has 13 amino acids. Per the germline V gene, CDR1 is SGHAT and CDR2 is FQNNGV. The DNA for the CDR3 is TGTACCAGCACCACTCACCGTGGGACTGAAGCTTTCTTT. Translated: CTSTTHRGTEAFF.

J is TRBJ1-1 and V is TRBV24-1; tentatively, D is TRBD1 (5 bases). The ends were cut back, 1 base at V and 6 bases at J, with 8 bases in the middle. There are 13 residues in the CDR3. Germline values: CDR1 KGHDR, CDR2 SFDVKD. The DNA of the CDR3 is TGTGCCACCAGTGATTTCGGGGGGTCTGAAGCTTTCTTT. Encoded protein: CATSDFGGSEAFF.

The CDR3 sequence: CASSFVPGKKSNQPQHF. CDR3 DNA sequence: TGTGCCAGCAGCTTTGTACCAGGGAAGAAGAGCAATCAGCCCCAGCATTTT. The V call is TRBV5-6, the J call TRBJ1-5; TRBD1 might be the D (5 bases). The V end was cut by 2 bases, the J end by 1 base, with 16 bases between. Per the germline V gene, CDR1 is SGHDT and CDR2 is YYEEEE. There are 17 residues in the CDR3.

This clonotype was seen a few times. This rearrangement joins TRBV6-2 or TRBV6-3 to TRBJ2-2; the D call may be TRBD1 or TRBD2 (5 bases each). Trimming removed 2 bases from V and 0 bases from J, with 13 bases in between. Germline CDR1 and CDR2: MNHEY and SVGEGT. The CDR3 length is 17 residues. The CDR3 coding sequence is TGTGCCAGCAGTTACGGGGGAGAAGGAACGAACACCGGGGAGCTGTTTTTT. Protein: CASSYGGEGTNTGELFF.

This clonotype occurred a few times. This chain joins TRBV14 and TRBJ2-3; D gene uncertain. Trimming cost V 3 bases and J 0 bases, with 13 bases left between them. The germline gives CDR1 SGHDN, CDR2 FVKESK. The CDR3 spans 16 residues. CDR3 region: CASSQDTRGSTDTQYF. The CDR3 DNA is TGTGCCAGCAGCCAGGATACCCGAGGTAGCACAGATACGCAGTATTTT.

This clonotype was counted ten times or more. The V and J genes are TRBV7-9 and TRBJ2-7, with a weak D call TRBD1 (5 bases). CDR3 length equals 16 residues. V was cut by 5 bases and J by 2 bases, with 19 bases left in between. In germline, CDR1 is SEHNR, CDR2 FQNEAQ (reference sequence). The CDR3 loop is CASSGPRRGATYEQYF. In nucleotides, the CDR3 is TGTGCCAGCAGCGGACCGCGTAGGGGCGCTACCTACGAGCAGTACTTC.